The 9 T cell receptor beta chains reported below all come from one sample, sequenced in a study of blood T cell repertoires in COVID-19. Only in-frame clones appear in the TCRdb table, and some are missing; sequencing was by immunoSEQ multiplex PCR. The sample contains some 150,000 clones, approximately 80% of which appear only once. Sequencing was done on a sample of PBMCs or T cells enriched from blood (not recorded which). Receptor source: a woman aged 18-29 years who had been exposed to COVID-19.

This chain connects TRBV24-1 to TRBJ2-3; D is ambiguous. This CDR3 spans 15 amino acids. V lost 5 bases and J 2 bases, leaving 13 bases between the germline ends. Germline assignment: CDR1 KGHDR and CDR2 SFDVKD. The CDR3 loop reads CATSGTAPNTDTQYF. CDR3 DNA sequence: TGTGCCACCAGTGGTACAGCACCGAACACAGATACGCAGTATTTT.

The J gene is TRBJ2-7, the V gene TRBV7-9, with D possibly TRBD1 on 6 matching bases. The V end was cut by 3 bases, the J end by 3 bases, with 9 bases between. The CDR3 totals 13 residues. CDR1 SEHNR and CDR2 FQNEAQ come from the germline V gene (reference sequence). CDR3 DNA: TGTGCCAGCAGCTTGAACAGGGTCTACGAGCAGTACTTC. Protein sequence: CASSLNRVYEQYF.

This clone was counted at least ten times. The CDR3 bases are TGTGCCAGCAGCCAATTTGGTACGCTATTTTCGGGAGAAGCTTTCTTT. It is translated as CASSQFGTLFSGEAFF. The V and J genes are TRBV16 and TRBJ1-1; no clear D. The CDR3 loop spans 16 amino acids. The V end lost 1 base, the J end lost 8 bases, and 20 bases lay between the germline ends. The germline gives CDR1 KGHSY, CDR2 FQNENV.

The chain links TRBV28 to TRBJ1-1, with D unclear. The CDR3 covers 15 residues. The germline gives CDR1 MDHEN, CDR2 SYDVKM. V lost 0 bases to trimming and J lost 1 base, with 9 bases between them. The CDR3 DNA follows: TGTGCCAGCAGTTTATGGCCTACAGAGAACACTGAAGCTTTCTTT. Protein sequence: CASSLWPTENTEAFF.

The CDR3 region is CSVEKAGDNTGELFF. The CDR3 DNA sequence: TGCAGCGTTGAAAAAGCGGGAGATAACACCGGGGAGCTGTTTTTT. The V gene is TRBV29-1, the J gene TRBJ2-2; 8 bases are a match to TRBD2. The CDR3 covers 15 residues. J gave up 2 bases and V 2 bases, and 4 bases lay outside the gene matches. The germline CDR1 and CDR2 sequences are SQVTM and ANQGSEA.

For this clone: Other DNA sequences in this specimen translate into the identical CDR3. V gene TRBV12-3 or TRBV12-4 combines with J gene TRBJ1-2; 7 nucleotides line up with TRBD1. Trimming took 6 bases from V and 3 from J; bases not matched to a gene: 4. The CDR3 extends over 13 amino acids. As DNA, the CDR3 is TGTGCCAGCAGCCCTGACAGGGACTATGGCTACACCTTC. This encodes CASSPDRDYGYTF.

CDR3 sequence reads: CASAQSPGGSYEQYF. In DNA form, the CDR3 reads TGCGCCAGCGCCCAGAGCCCAGGGGGATCCTACGAGCAGTACTTC. This rearrangement joins TRBV5-1 to TRBJ2-7, with TRBD1 matching 7 bases. The CDR3 runs to 15 residues. CDR1 is SGHRS, CDR2 YFSETQ, per germline. The V gene end was trimmed by 7 bases and the J gene end by 1 base; junction bases not matched to a gene: 11.

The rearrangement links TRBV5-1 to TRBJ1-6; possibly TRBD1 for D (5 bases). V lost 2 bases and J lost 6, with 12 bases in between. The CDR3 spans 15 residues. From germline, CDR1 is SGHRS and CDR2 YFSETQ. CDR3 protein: CASSFREGSNSPLHF. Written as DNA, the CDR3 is TGCGCCAGCAGCTTCAGGGAGGGGTCTAATTCACCCCTCCACTTT.

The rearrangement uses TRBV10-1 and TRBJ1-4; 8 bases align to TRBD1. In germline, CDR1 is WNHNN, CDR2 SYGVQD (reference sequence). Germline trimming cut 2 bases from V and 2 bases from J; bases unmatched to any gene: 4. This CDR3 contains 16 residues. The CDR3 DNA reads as TGCGCCAGCAGTGAGGGACAGGGTATGACTAATGAAAAACTGTTTTTT. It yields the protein CASSEGQGMTNEKLFF.